Here is one TCR beta chain with its context. This CDR3 comprises 16 residues. Germline V gives CDR1 SGHAT, CDR2 FQDESV (reference sequence). V was trimmed by 5 bases and J by 4 bases, leaving 20 bases between them. The sample originates from a study of shared clonotypes between healthy human individuals. Positively selected for CCR7, the CD45RO-negative cells used as naive CD8 cells excluded terminally differentiated effector memory CD45RA+ cells. Profiled with immunoSEQ multiplex PCR; TCRdb holds only in-frame clones, not every one. The top ten clones hold about 1.8% of a sample with about 2.2 million clones, about 93% of them seen once.

This clonotype originated in a man aged 18 to 30 in good health. Some clones in this sample may be carry-over from other donors' samples. The source material was naive CD8+ T cells from PBMCs. V and J are TRBV11-1 and TRBJ1-2; tentatively, D is TRBD1 (5 bases). DNA of the CDR3: TGTGCCAGCAGCCCCGAAAGCGGGGGACTCCTCTATGGCTACACCTTC. Its protein is CASSPESGGLLYGYTF. Filled out from reference TRBV11-1 and TRBJ1-2, the complete variable domain reads EAEVAQSPRYKITEKSQAVAFWCDPISGHATLYWYRQILGQGPELLVQFQDESVVDDSQLPKDRFSAERLKGVDSTLKIQPAELGDSAMYLCASSPESGGLLYGYTFGSGTRLTVV.